This section outlines one T cell receptor beta chain sequence together with its context. Its antigen is unidentified. This CDR3 comprises 14 residues. CDR1 is SQVTM, CDR2 ANQGSEA, per germline. This entry comes from a study of T cells expressing NK-cell markers. Study background: One of the eight sequenced donors was seronegative, whereas the other seven were HCMV-seropositive. Study-level points and caveats: Of CD8+ T cells, roughly 1.0-7.5% belonged to dominant NKG2C+ clonotypes in 5 or 6 donors. The study found these clonotypes also leading the CD3+CD56-NKG2C+ fraction in a few donors. Nothing established the HCMV specificity of expanded NKG2C+ T cell clones.

TCRdb re-called the 5' RACE reads and catalogs CDR3 proteins one per entry, DNA excluded. Its clone listing holds hundreds of thousands of distinct CDR3 sequences. The specimen sequenced was blood T cells: a sorted CD56 or NKG2C T cell subset, CD4+ or CD8+ T cells, or bulk PBMC T cells (not recorded which). The receptor comes from a man aged 18-70 years in good health. The chain couples TRBV29-1 to TRBJ1-2; TCRdb returns TRBD1, unconfirmable since there is no DNA. The CDR3 loop reads CSVDNLGTGGIYTF.